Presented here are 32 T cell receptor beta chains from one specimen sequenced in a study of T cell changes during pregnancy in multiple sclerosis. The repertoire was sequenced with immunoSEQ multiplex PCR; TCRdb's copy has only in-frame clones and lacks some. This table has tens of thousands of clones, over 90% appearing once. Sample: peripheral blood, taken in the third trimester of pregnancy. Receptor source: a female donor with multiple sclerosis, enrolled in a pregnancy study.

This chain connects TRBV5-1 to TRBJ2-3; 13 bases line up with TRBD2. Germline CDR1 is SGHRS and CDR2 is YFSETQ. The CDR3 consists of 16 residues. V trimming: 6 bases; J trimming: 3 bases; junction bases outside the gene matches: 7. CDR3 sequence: CASISSGLAGTDTQYF. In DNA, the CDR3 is TGCGCCAGCATTTCTTCGGGACTAGCGGGAACAGATACGCAGTATTTT.

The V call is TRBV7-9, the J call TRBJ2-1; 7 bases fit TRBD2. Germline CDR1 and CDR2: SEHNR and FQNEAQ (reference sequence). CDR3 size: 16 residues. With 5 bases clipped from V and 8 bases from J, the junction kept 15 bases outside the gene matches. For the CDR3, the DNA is TGTGCCAGCAGCCCATGGTCGGGCGGGAGTACGGATGAGCAGTTCTTC. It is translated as CASSPWSGGSTDEQFF.

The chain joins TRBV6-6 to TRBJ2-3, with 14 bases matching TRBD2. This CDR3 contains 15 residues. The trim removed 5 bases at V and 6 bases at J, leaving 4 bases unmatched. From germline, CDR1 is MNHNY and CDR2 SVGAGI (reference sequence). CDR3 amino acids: CASSAGLAGGDTQYF. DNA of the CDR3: TGTGCCAGCAGTGCCGGACTAGCGGGAGGTGATACGCAGTATTTT.

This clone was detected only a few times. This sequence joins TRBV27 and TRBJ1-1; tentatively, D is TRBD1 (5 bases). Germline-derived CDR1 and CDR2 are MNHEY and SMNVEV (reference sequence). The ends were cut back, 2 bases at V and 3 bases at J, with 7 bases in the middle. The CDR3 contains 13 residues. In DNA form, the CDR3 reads TGTGCCAGCAGTTTAAGGGGTTACACTGAAGCTTTCTTT. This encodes CASSLRGYTEAFF.

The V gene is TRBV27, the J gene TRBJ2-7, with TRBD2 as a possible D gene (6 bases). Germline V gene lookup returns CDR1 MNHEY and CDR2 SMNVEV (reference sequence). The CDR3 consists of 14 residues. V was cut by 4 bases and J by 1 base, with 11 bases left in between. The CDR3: CASSSSGLSYEQYF. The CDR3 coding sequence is TGTGCCAGCAGTTCAAGCGGGCTTTCCTACGAGCAGTACTTC.

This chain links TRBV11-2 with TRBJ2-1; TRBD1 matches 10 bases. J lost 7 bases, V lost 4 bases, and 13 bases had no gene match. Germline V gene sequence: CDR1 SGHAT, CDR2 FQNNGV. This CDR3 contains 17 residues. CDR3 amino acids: CASSSSVGQGTRNEQFF. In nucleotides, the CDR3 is TGTGCCAGCAGCTCTTCTGTGGGACAGGGGACGCGGAATGAGCAGTTCTTC.

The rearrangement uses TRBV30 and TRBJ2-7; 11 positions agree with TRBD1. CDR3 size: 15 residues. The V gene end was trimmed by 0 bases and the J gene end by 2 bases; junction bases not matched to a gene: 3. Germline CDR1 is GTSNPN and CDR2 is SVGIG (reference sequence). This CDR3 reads CAWSVWDRGTYEQYF. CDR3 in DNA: TGTGCCTGGAGTGTCTGGGACAGGGGGACCTACGAGCAGTACTTC.

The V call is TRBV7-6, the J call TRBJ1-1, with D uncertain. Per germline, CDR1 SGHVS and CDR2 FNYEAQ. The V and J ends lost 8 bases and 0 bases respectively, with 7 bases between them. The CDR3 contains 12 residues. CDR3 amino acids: CASYGLNTEAFF. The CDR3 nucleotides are TGTGCCAGCTACGGTTTGAACACTGAAGCTTTCTTT.

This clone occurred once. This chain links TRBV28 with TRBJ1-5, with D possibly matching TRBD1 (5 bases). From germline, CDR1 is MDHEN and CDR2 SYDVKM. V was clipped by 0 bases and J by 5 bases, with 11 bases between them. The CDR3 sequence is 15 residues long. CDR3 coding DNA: TGTGCCAGCAGTTTATGGCAGGGCATCGATCAGCCCCAGCATTTT. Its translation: CASSLWQGIDQPQHF.

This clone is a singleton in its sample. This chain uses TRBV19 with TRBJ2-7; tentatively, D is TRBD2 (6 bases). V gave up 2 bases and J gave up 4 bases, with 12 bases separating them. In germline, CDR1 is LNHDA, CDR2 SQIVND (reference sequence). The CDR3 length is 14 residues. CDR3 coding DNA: TGTGCCAGTAGTATAACGCGAGGAGGGTACGAGCAGTACTTC. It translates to CASSITRGGYEQYF.

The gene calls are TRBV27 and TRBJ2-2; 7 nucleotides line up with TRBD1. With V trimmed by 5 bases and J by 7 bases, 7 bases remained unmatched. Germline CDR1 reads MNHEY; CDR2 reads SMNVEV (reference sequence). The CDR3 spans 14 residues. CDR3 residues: CASSLRGRGGELFF. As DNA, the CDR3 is TGTGCCAGCAGTCTGAGGGGGCGCGGCGGGGAGCTGTTTTTT.

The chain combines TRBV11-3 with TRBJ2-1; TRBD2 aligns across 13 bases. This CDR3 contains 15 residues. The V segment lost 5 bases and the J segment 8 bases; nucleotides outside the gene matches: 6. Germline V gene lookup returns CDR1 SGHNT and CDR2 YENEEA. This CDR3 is CASSPGTSGTDEQFF. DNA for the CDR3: TGTGCCAGCAGCCCAGGGACTAGCGGGACGGATGAGCAGTTCTTC.

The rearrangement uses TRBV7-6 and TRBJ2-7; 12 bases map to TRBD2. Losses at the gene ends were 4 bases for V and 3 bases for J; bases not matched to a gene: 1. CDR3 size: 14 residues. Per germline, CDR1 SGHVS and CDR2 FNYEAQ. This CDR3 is CASSSGLAGYEQYF. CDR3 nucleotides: TGTGCCAGCAGCTCGGGACTAGCGGGCTACGAGCAGTACTTC.

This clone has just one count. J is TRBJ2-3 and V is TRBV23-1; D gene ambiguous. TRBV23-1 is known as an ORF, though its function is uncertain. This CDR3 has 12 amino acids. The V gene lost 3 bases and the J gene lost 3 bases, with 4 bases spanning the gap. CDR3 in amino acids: CASSQATDTQYF. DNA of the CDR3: TGCGCCAGCAGTCAGGCAACAGATACGCAGTATTTT.

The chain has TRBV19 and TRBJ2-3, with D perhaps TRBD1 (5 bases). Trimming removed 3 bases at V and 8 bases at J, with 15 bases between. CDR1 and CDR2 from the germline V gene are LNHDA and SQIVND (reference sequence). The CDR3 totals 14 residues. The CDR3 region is CASSMGQGVGTQYF. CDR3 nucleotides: TGTGCCAGTAGTATGGGGCAGGGTGTTGGTACGCAGTATTTT.

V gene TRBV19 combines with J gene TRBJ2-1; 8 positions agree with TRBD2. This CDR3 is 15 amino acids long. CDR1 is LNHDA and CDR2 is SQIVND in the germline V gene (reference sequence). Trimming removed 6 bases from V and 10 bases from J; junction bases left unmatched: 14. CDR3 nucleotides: TGTGCCAGTAGCAAACCGGGACTAGACCTTTTGGAGCAGTTCTTC. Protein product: CASSKPGLDLLEQFF.

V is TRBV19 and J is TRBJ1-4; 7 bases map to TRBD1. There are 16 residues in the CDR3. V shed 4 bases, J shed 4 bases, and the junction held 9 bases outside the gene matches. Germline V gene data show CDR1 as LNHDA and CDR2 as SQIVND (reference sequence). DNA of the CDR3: TGTGCCAGTAGTACCCCACGGACAGGCAATAATGAAAAACTGTTTTTT. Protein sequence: CASSTPRTGNNEKLFF.

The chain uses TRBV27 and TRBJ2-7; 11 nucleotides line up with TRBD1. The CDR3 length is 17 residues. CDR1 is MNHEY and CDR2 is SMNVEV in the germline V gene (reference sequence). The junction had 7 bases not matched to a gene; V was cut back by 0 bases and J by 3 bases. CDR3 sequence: CASSLSFRTGGYYEQYF. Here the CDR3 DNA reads TGTGCCAGCAGTTTATCCTTCCGGACAGGGGGCTACTACGAGCAGTACTTC.

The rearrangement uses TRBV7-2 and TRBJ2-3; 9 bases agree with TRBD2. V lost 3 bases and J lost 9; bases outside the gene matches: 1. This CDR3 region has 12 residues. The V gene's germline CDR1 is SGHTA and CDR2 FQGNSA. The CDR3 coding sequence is TGTGCCAGCAGCTTCCTAGCGGGAACGCAGTATTTT. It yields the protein CASSFLAGTQYF.

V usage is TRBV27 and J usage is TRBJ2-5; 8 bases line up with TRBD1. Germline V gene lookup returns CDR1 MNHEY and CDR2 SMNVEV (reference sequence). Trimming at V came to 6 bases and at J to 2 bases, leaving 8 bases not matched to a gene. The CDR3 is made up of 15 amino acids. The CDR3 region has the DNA TGTGCCAGCAGCTGGACCGGACAGGGTCAAGAGACCCAGTACTTC. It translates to CASSWTGQGQETQYF.

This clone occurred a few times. In DNA, the CDR3 is TGTGCCAGCAGTTCTCACGGGGTCAAGTACTTC. This sequence encodes CASSSHGVKYF. V gene TRBV28 combines with J gene TRBJ2-7; perhaps TRBD2 as D (5 bases). This CDR3 spans 11 amino acids. Trimming shortened V by 4 bases and J by 11 bases, and 12 bases separated the two germline ends. The V gene's germline CDR1 is MDHEN and CDR2 SYDVKM.

For the CDR3, the DNA is TGTGCCAGCAGAACAGGGGTTAACTATGGCTACACCTTC. Protein sequence: CASRTGVNYGYTF. The chain carries TRBV27 and TRBJ1-2; 7 nucleotides align to TRBD1. Germline values: CDR1 MNHEY, CDR2 SMNVEV (reference sequence). Trimming cost V 6 bases and J 1 base; bases outside gene matches: 2. The CDR3 extends over 13 amino acids.

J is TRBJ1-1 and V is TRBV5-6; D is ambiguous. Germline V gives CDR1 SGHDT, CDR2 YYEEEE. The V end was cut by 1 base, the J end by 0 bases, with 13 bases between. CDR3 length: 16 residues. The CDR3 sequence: CASSLYTNRMNTEAFF. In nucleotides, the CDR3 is TGTGCCAGCAGCTTGTACACGAACAGAATGAACACTGAAGCTTTCTTT.

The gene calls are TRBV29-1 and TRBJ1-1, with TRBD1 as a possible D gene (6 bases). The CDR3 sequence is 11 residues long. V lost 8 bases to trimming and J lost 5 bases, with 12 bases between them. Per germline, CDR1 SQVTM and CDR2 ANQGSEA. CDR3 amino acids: CSLLQGTEAFF. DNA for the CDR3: TGCAGCCTCCTACAGGGTACTGAAGCTTTCTTT.

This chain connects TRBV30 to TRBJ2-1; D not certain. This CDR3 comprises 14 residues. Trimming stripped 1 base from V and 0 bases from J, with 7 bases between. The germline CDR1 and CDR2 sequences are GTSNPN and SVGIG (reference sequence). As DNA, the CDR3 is TGTGCCTGGAGTGCGACTTACTCCTACAATGAGCAGTTCTTC. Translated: CAWSATYSYNEQFF.

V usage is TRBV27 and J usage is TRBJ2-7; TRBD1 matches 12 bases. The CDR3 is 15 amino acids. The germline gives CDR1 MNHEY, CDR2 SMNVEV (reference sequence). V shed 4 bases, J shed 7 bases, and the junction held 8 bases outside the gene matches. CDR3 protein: CASSWGDRGRNEQYF. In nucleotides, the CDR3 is TGTGCCAGCAGTTGGGGGGACAGGGGGCGTAATGAGCAGTACTTC.

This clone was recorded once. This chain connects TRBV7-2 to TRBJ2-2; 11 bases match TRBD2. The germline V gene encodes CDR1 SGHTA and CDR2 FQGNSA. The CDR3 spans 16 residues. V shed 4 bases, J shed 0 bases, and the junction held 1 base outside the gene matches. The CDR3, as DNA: TGTGCCAGCAGCTCGGGACTAGCGGCGAACACCGGGGAGCTGTTTTTT. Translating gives CASSSGLAANTGELFF.

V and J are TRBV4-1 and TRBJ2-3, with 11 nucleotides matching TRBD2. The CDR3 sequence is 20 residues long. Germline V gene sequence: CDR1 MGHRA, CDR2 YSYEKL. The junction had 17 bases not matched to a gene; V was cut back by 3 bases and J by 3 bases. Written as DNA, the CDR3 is TGCGCCAGCAGCCACCCTAGCGGGAGGAGTGGGGGAGTATGGACAGATACGCAGTATTTT. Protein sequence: CASSHPSGRSGGVWTDTQYF.

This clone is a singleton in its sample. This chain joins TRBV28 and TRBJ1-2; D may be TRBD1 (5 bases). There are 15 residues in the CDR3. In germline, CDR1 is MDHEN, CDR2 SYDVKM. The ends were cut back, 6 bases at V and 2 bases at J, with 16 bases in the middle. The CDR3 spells CASSSGTSINYGYTF. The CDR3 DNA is TGTGCCAGCAGCTCCGGGACTTCCATCAACTATGGCTACACCTTC.

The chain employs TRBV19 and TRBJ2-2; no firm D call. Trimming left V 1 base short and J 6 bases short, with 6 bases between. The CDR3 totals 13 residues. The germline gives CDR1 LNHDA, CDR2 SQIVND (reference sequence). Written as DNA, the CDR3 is TGTGCCAGTAGTATAGCTGCAGCCGGGGAGCTGTTTTTT. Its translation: CASSIAAAGELFF.

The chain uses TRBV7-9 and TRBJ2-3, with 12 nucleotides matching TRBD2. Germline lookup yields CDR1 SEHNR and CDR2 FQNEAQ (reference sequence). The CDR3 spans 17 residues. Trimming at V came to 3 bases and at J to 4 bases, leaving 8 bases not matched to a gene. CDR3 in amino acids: CASSFGLAGGPSDTQYF. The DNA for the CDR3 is TGTGCCAGCAGCTTCGGTCTAGCGGGAGGGCCCTCAGATACGCAGTATTTT. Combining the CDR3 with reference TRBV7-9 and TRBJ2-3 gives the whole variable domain DTGVSQNPRHKITKRGQNVTFRCDPISEHNRLYWYRQTLGQGPEFLTYFQNEAQLEKSRLLSDRFSAERPKGSFSTLEIQRTEQGDSAMYLCASSFGLAGGPSDTQYFGPGTRLTVL.

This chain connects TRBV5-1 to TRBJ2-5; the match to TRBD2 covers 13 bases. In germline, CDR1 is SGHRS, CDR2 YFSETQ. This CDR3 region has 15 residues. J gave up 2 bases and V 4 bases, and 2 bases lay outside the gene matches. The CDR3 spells CASSQGLAGQETQYF. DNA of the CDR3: TGCGCCAGCAGCCAGGGACTAGCGGGACAAGAGACCCAGTACTTC.